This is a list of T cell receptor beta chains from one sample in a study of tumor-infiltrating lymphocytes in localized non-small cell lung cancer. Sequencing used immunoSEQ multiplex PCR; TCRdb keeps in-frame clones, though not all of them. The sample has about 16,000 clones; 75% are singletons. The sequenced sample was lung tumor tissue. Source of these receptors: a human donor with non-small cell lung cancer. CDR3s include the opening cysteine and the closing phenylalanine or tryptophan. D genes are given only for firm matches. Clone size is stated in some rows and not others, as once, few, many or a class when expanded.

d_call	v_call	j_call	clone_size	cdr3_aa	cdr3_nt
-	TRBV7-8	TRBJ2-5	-	CASSQRGEAIETQYF	TGTGCCAGCAGCCAACGTGGAGAGGCGATAGAGACCCAGTACTTC
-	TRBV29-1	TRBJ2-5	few	CSVEGSRPGETQYF	TGCAGCGTTGAAGGGTCCCGGCCTGGGGAGACCCAGTACTTC
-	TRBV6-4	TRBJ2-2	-	CASSDSDTGELFF	TGTGCCAGCAGTGACTCAGACACCGGGGAGCTGTTTTTT
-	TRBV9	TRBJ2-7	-	CASSRTGTHSYEQYF	TGTGCCAGCAGTCGAACCGGGACACATTCATACGAGCAGTACTTC
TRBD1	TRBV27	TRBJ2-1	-	CASSPRQGAIPNEQFF	TGTGCCAGCAGTCCCCGCCAGGGGGCCATACCCAATGAGCAGTTCTTC
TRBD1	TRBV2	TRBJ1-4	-	CASRLDRGRGEKLFF	TGTGCCAGCAGACTCGACAGGGGGAGAGGTGAAAAACTGTTTTTT
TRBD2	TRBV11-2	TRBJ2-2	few	CASSLVSSGGTGELFF	TGTGCCAGCAGCTTAGTGTCTAGCGGGGGCACCGGGGAGCTGTTTTTT
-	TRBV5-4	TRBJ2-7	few	CASSAGDSYEQYF	TGTGCCAGCAGCGCCGGTGACTCCTACGAGCAGTACTTC
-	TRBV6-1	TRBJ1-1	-	CASSSVNTEAFF	TGTGCCAGCAGTTCCGTGAACACTGAAGCTTTCTTT
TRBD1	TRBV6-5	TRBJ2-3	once	CASSYVRGTGGDTQYF	TGTGCCAGCAGTTACGTTCGGGGGACAGGGGGCGATACGCAGTATTTT
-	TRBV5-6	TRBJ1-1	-	CASSLHLGAMNTEAFF	TGTGCCAGCAGCCTACACCTCGGGGCTATGAACACTGAAGCTTTCTTT
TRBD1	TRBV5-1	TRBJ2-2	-	CASSLSGQGIVELFF	TGCGCCAGCAGCTTGTCCGGACAGGGGATAGTGGAGCTGTTTTTT
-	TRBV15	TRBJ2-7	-	CATSRGPGTYEQYF	TGTGCCACCAGCAGAGGCCCAGGAACATACGAGCAGTACTTC
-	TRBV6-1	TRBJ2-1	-	CASSPGGEGLNEQFF	TGTGCCAGCAGTCCAGGGGGGGAGGGCCTAAATGAGCAGTTCTTC
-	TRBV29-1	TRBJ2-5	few	CSVSGLGSLGETQYF	TGCAGCGTTTCTGGTCTAGGCAGCTTAGGAGAGACCCAGTACTTC
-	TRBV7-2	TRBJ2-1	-	CASSLVQGGGEQFF	TGTGCCAGCAGCTTAGTCCAGGGTGGCGGCGAGCAGTTCTTC
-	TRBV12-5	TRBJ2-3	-	CASGLGTNTDTQYF	TGTGCTAGTGGTTTAGGCACCAACACAGATACGCAGTATTTT
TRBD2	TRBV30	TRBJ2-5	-	CARSVGGGPGETQYF	TGTGCCCGGAGTGTTGGGGGAGGGCCGGGTGAGACCCAGTACTTC
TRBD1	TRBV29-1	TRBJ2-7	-	CSVLTGGAEQYF	TGCAGCGTTCTGACAGGGGGCGCCGAGCAGTACTTC
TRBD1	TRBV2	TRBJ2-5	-	CASTLGQGAAETQYF	TGTGCCAGCACCCTTGGACAGGGGGCAGCAGAGACCCAGTACTTC
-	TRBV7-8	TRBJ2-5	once	CASSPPMTETQYF	TGTGCCAGCAGCCCCCCGATGACGGAGACCCAGTACTTC
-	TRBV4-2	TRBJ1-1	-	CASSQAKGRAEAFF	TGTGCCAGCAGCCAAGCTAAGGGTAGGGCTGAAGCTTTCTTT
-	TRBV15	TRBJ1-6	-	CATSRVHFSPLHF	TGTGCCACCAGCAGAGTTCACTTTTCACCCCTCCACTTT
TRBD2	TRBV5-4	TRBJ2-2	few	CASSLGLAGTGELFF	TGTGCCAGCAGCTTGGGGCTAGCGGGAACCGGGGAGCTGTTTTTT
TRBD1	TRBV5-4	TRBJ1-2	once	CASSLVVTGGLGYTF	TGTGCCAGCAGCTTGGTGGTTACAGGGGGATTGGGCTACACCTTC
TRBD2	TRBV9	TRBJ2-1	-	CASSVGGGSSYNEQFF	TGTGCCAGCAGCGTAGGTGGCGGGAGTTCCTACAATGAGCAGTTCTTC